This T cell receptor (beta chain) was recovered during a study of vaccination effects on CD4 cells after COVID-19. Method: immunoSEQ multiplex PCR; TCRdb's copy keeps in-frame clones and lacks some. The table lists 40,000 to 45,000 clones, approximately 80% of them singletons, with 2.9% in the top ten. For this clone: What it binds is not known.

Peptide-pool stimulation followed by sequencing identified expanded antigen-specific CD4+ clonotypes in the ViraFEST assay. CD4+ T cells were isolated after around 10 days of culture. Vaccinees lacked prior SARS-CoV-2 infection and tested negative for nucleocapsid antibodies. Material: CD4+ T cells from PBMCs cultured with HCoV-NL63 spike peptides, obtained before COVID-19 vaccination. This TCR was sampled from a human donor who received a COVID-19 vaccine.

The CDR3 nucleotides are TGTGCCAGCAGCGACGGGAGACCTGGGGACATTCAGTACTTC. Protein product: CASSDGRPGDIQYF. The rearrangement uses TRBV9 and TRBJ2-4; possibly TRBD2 for D (6 bases). CDR1 is SGDLS and CDR2 is YYNGEE in the germline V gene. The CDR3 contains 14 residues. V was clipped by 3 bases and J by 8 bases, with 15 bases between them.